What follows is one T cell receptor (beta chain) and its context. This sample is drawn from a study of T cell changes during pregnancy in multiple sclerosis. Some clones are missing from TCRdb's copy, which holds only in-frame ones; the method was immunoSEQ multiplex PCR. The repertoire includes 80,000 to 130,000 clones, approximately 94% of them detected once, and about 1% sits in the top ten. The germline V gene encodes CDR1 GTSNPN and CDR2 SVGIG (reference sequence). Trimming shortened V by 3 bases and J by 9 bases, and 13 bases separated the two germline ends. The CDR3 extends over 12 amino acids.

Sequenced here: peripheral blood, sampled before pregnancy. This chain joins TRBV30 and TRBJ2-3; D gene unclear. This receptor was taken from a female donor with multiple sclerosis, enrolled in a pregnancy study. The CDR3 protein is CAWRLPLGTQYF. DNA of the CDR3: TGTGCCTGGAGACTACCCCTCGGGACGCAGTATTTT. Supplemented by reference TRBV30 and TRBJ2-3, the full variable domain reads SQTIHQWPATLVQPVGSPLSLECTVEGTSNPNLYWYRQAAGRGLQLLFYSVGIGQISSEVPQNLSASRPQDRQFILSSKKLLLSDSGFYLCAWRLPLGTQYFGPGTRLTVL.